The clone carrying this T cell receptor (beta chain) was picked up a small number of times. Antigen specificity is unknown. In germline, CDR1 is LGHNA, CDR2 YSLEER. The length of the CDR3 is 15 residues. Trimming took 4 bases from V and 1 from J, leaving 13 bases between them. This sample is drawn from a study of beta chain features in type 1 diabetes. As every portion of the isolated RNA was reverse transcribed, the sequencing read expressed TCRB transcripts. Here immunoSEQ multiplex PCR was the method, and the copy in TCRdb shows in-frame clones only, minus some. The sample consists of 640,000 or so clones, 11% to 15% of them appearing once. Study results and limitations: All four CD4+ subsets from Type 1 diabetes patients carried moderately but significantly shorter TCRB CDR3s.

The sample taken for sequencing was naive CD4+ T cells from blood. V usage is TRBV4-3 and J usage is TRBJ1-1, with D possibly being TRBD1 (6 bases). This receptor was obtained from a young man with type 1 diabetes. The CDR3 sequence: CASSPYRDPNTEAFF. The CDR3 coding sequence is TGCGCCAGCAGCCCTTACAGGGATCCGAACACTGAAGCTTTCTTT.